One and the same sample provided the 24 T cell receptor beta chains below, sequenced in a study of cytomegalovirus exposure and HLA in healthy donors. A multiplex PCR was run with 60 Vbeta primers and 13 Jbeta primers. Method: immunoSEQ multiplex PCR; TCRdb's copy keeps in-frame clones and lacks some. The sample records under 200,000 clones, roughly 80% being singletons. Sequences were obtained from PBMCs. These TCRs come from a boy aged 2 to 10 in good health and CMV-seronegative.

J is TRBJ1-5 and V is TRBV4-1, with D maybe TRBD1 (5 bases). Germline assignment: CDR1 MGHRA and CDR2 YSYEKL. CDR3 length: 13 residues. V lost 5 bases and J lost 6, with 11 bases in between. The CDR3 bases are TGCGCCAGCAGCTCGCCAGGGTCTCAGCCCCAGCATTTT. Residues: CASSSPGSQPQHF.

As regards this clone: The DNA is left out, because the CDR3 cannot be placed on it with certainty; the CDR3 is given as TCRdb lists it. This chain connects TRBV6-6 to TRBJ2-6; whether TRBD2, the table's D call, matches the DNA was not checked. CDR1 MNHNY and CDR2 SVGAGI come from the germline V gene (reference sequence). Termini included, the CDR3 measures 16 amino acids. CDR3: CASSLLLYSGANVLTF.

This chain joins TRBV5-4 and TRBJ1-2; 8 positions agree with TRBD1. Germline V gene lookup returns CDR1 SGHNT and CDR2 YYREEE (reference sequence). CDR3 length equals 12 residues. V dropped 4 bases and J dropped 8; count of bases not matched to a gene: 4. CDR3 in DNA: TGTGCCAGCAGCCGGCAGGGGGCAGGCTACACCTTC. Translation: CASSRQGAGYTF.

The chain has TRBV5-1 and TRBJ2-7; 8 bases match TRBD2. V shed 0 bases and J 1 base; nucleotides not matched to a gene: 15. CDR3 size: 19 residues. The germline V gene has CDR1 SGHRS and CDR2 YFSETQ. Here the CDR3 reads CASSLVPSEASGPSYEQYF. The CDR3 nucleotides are TGCGCCAGCAGCTTGGTTCCCTCGGAGGCTAGCGGGCCTTCCTACGAGCAGTACTTC.

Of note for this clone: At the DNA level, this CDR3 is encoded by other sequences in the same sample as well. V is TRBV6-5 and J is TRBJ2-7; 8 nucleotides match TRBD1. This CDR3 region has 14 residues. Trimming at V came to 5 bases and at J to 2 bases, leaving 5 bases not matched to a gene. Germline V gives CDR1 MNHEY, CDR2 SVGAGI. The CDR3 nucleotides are TGTGCCAGCAGTCGACAGGGGTTAACCTACGAGCAGTACTTC. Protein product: CASSRQGLTYEQYF.

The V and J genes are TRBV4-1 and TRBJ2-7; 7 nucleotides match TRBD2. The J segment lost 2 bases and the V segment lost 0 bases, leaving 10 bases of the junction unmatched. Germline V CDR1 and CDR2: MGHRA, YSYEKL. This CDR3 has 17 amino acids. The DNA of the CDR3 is TGCGCCAGCAGCCAAGATGGAGGCGGGAGTAGCCCCTACGAGCAGTACTTC. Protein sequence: CASSQDGGGSSPYEQYF.

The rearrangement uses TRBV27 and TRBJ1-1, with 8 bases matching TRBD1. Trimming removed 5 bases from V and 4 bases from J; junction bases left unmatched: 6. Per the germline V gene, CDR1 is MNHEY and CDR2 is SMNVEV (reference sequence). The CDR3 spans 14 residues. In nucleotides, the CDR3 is TGTGCCAGCAGTCTCCAGGGGGCGGCCACTGAAGCTTTCTTT. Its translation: CASSLQGAATEAFF.

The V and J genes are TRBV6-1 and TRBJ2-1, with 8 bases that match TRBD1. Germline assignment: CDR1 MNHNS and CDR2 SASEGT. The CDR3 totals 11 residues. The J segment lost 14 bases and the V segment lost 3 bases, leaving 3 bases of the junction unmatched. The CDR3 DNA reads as TGTGCCAGCAGTGAGGACAGGGACGAGTTCTTC. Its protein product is CASSEDRDEFF.

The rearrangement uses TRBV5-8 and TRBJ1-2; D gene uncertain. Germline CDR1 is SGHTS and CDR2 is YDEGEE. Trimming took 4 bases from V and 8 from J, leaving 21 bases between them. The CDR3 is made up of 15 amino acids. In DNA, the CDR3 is TGTGCCAGCAGCCGGGGATCCCTCCGGGCTTACGGCTACACCTTC. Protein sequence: CASSRGSLRAYGYTF.

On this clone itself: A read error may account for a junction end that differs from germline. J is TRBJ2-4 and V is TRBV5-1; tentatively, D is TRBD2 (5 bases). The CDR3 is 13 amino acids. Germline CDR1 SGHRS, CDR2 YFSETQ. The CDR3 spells CASSLAGKSIQYF. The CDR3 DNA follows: TGCGCCAGCAGCTTGGCCGGGAAAAGCATTCAGTACTTC.

The DNA of the CDR3 is TGCAGCGTTACGAGACAGGGGGCGGGGGAGCAGTACTTC. Translated, it gives CSVTRQGAGEQYF. J is TRBJ2-5 and V is TRBV29-1, with 10 nucleotides matching TRBD1. Germline CDR1 SQVTM, CDR2 ANQGSEA. The CDR3 consists of 13 residues. The V segment lost 5 bases and the J segment 11 bases; nucleotides outside the gene matches: 11.

The CDR3 bases are TGTGCCAGCAGCCTGACAGGGCCGCGGGAGACCCAGTACTTC. Its protein product is CASSLTGPRETQYF. This rearrangement joins TRBV7-9 to TRBJ2-5; TRBD1 matches 7 bases. The CDR3 covers 14 residues. The V and J ends lost 5 bases and 5 bases, in that order; junction bases with no gene match: 8. Germline CDR1 is SEHNR and CDR2 is FQNEAQ (reference sequence).

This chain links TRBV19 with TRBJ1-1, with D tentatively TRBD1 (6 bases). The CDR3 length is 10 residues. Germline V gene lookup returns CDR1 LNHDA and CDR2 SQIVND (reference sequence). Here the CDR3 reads CGGGGTEAFF. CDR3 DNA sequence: TGTGGGGGAGGGGGAACTGAAGCTTTCTTT.

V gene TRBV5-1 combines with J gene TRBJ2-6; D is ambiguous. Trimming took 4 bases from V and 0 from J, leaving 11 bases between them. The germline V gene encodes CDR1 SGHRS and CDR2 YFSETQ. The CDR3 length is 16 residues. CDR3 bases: TGCGCCAGCAGCCCTTTGACAAACTCTGGGGCCAACGTCCTGACTTTC. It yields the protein CASSPLTNSGANVLTF.

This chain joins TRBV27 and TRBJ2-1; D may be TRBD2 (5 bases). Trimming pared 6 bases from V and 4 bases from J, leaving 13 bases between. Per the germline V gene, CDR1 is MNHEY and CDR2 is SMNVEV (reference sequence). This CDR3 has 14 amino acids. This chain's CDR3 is CASSQTGRYNEQFF. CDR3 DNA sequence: TGTGCCAGCAGCCAGACGGGAAGGTACAATGAGCAGTTCTTC.

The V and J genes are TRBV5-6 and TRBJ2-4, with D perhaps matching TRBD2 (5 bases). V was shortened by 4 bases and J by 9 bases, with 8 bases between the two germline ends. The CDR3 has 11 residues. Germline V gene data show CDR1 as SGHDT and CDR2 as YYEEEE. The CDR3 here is CASSLEGIQYF. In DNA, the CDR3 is TGTGCCAGCAGCCTCGAGGGCATTCAGTACTTC.

CDR3 DNA sequence: TGTGCCAGCAGCGGAGGGGACAGGTTCTTCTATGGCTACACCTTC. Translated: CASSGGDRFFYGYTF. The chain employs TRBV7-9 and TRBJ1-2, with 8 bases fitting TRBD1. Looked up from germline, CDR1 is SEHNR and CDR2 is FQNEAQ (reference sequence). J lost 4 bases, V lost 5 bases, and 9 bases had no gene match. The length of the CDR3 is 15 residues.

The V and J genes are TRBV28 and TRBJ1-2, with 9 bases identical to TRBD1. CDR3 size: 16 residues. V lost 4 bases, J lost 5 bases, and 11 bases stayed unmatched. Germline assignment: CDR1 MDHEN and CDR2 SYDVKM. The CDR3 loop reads CASSYIPEQGAYGYTF. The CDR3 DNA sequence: TGTGCCAGCAGTTACATCCCGGAACAGGGGGCATATGGCTACACCTTC.

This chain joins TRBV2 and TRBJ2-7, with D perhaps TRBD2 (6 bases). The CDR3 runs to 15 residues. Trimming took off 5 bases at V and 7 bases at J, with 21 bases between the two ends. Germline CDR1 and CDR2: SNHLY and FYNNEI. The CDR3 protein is CASSPTGGTRKEQYF. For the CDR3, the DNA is TGTGCCAGCAGTCCAACTGGCGGGACGAGAAAAGAGCAGTACTTC.

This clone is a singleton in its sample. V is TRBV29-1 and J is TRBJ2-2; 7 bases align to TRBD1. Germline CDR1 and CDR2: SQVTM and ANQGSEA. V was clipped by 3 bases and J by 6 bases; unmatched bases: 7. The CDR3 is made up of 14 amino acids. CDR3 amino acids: CSVDVQGLAGELFF. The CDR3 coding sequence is TGCAGCGTTGATGTACAGGGGTTGGCCGGGGAGCTGTTTTTT.

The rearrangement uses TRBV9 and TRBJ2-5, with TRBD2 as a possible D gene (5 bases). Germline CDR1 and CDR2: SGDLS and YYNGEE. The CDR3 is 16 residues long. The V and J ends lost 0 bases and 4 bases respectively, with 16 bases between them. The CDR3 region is CASSVGTTPEVETQYF. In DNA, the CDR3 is TGTGCCAGCAGCGTAGGGACGACCCCGGAGGTAGAGACCCAGTACTTC.

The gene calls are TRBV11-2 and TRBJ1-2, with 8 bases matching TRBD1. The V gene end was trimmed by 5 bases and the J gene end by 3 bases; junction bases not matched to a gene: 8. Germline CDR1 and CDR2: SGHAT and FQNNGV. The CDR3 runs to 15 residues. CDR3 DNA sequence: TGTGCCAGCAGCCTAAGACAGGGGTCCCACTATGGCTACACCTTC. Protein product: CASSLRQGSHYGYTF.

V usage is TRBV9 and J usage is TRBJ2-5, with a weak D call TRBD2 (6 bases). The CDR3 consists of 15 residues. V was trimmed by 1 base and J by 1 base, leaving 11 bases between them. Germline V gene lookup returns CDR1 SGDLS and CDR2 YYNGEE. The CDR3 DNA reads TGTGCCAGCAGCGTACGGGCGGGACCCCAAGAGACCCAGTACTTC. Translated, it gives CASSVRAGPQETQYF.

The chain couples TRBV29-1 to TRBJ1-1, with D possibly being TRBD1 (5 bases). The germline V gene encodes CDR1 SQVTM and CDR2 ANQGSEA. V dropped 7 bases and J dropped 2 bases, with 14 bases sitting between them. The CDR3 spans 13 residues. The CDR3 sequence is CSANGGGNTEAFF. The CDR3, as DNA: TGCAGCGCTAACGGGGGTGGAAACACTGAAGCTTTCTTT.